This TCR beta chain originates from a study of T cell repertoires in cytomegalovirus infection. Overall study: Well-studied HLA-B-restricted epitopes and recently identified HLA-C-restricted epitopes of CMV were both used in the study. Findings and caveats of the study: The cumulative frequency of public TCR beta families distinguished individuals who carried CMV together with the relevant HLA. HLA-C-restricted CMV clonotypes gave the most frequent clonotype in two of eight donors.

This CDR3 is 15 amino acids long. Per germline, CDR1 SGHDN and CDR2 FVKESK. For this clonotype: Its specificity is unknown. At one boundary the junction diverges from the germline segment, which might be a read error.

TCRdb reanalysed the reads using MiXCR and keeps one entry per CDR3 protein. Seen here are some 920,000 distinct CDR3 sequences, about 33% observed once, and the top ten hold about an eighth. The rearrangement joins TRBV14 to TRBJ1-3; D is unclear. Source: cultured CD8+ T cells from PBMCs, taken from culture after CMV antigen stimulation. The sequence was collected from a human donor in good health (CMV status not recorded). Some clones in this sample may be carry-over from other donors' samples. The CDR3 DNA is TGTGCCGGCAGCCAAGATTTCCGCTCTGGAAACACCATATATTTT. The encoded protein is CAGSQDFRSGNTIYF.